Presented here are 27 T cell receptor beta chains from one specimen sequenced in a study of blood T cells in healthy people across ages. It was with a sample-barcoded 5' primer and a J-beta primer mix that a second PCR of about 7 to 12 cycles was run. TCRdb itself ran the 5' RACE reads through MiXCR, one entry per CDR3 protein. The table lists hundreds of thousands of distinct CDR3 sequences, 25% to 30% of them singletons. Sequencing input: blood. All receptors come from a woman over 75 in good health.

This clonotype was counted at least ten times. This chain connects TRBV28 to TRBJ1-2; possibly TRBD1 for D (6 bases). The germline V gene has CDR1 MDHEN and CDR2 SYDVKM. The CDR3 consists of 15 residues. The V and J ends lost 2 bases and 8 bases respectively, with 18 bases between them. The CDR3 here is CASSLTLDRSKGYTF. In DNA, the CDR3 is TGTGCCAGCAGTTTAACCCTGGACAGAAGTAAGGGCTACACCTTC.

In its sample, this clonotype was seen many times. The chain is built from TRBV5-1 and TRBJ2-1; D call uncertain. Germline loops: CDR1 SGHRS, CDR2 YFSETQ. The ends were cut back, 7 bases at V and 1 base at J, with 27 bases in the middle. The length of the CDR3 is 19 residues. For the CDR3, the DNA is TGCGCCAGCCTTCCTCACCGCGTTAATGGGCCGAAGTCCTACAATGAGCAGTTCTTC. Protein sequence: CASLPHRVNGPKSYNEQFF.

The chain is built from TRBV11-2 and TRBJ1-2; D uncertain. V lost 0 bases, J lost 6 bases, and 11 bases lay in between. The CDR3 runs to 14 residues. CDR1 and CDR2 from the germline V gene are SGHAT and FQNNGV. The CDR3 DNA is TGTGCCAGCAGCTTAGATCGTTACAGCCATGGCTACACCTTC. Translation gives CASSLDRYSHGYTF.

The rearrangement links TRBV19 to TRBJ1-5; 11 nucleotides line up with TRBD1. Losses at the gene ends were 5 bases for V and 1 base for J; bases not matched to a gene: 10. The CDR3 is made up of 18 amino acids. CDR1 and CDR2 (germline): LNHDA, SQIVND (reference sequence). The CDR3 protein is CASSSGQGVGISNQPQHF. The CDR3 DNA reads as TGTGCCAGTAGTTCGGGACAGGGGGTCGGAATAAGCAATCAGCCCCAGCATTTT.

The genes are TRBV6-1 and TRBJ2-2; TRBD1 agrees at 9 bases. In germline, CDR1 is MNHNS, CDR2 SASEGT. The V gene end was trimmed by 8 bases and the J gene end by 2 bases; junction bases not matched to a gene: 3. This CDR3 is built from 14 residues. CDR3 sequence: CASSDRGNTGELFF. The DNA for the CDR3 is TGTGCCAGCTCGGACAGGGGCAACACCGGGGAGCTGTTTTTT.

The chain links TRBV5-1 to TRBJ2-7, with D possibly called TRBD1 or TRBD2 (5 bases each). CDR3 length: 14 amino acids. V gave up 0 bases and J gave up 0 bases, with 7 bases separating them. Germline loops: CDR1 SGHRS, CDR2 YFSETQ. CDR3 nucleotide sequence: TGCGCCAGCAGCTTGGTAGGGACCTCCTACGAGCAGTACTTC. It yields the protein CASSLVGTSYEQYF.

The chain is built from TRBV28 and TRBJ2-2; TRBD2 agrees at 7 bases. CDR3 length equals 16 residues. J gave up 0 bases and V 3 bases, and 4 bases lay outside the gene matches. Looked up from germline, CDR1 is MDHEN and CDR2 is SYDVKM. CDR3 loop: CASSFPGGPNTGELFF. The CDR3 bases are TGTGCCAGCAGTTTTCCGGGGGGTCCGAACACCGGGGAGCTGTTTTTT.

In the case of this clonotype: Just one base apart from a much larger clone, this may be a read error. The gene calls are TRBV10-3 and TRBJ2-5; D is undetermined. Germline values: CDR1 ENHRY, CDR2 SYGVKD. This CDR3 is 11 amino acids long. Trimming pared 8 bases from V and 1 base from J, leaving 5 bases between. The CDR3 DNA reads as TGTGCCATCGGGGTCCAAGAGACCCAGTACTTC. Protein: CAIGVQETQYF.

This clonotype was counted many times. The chain has TRBV10-2 and TRBJ2-3; D gene uncertain. Per germline, CDR1 WSHSY and CDR2 SAAADI. The germline V and J ends were trimmed by 7 bases and 2 bases, with 13 bases remaining between them. CDR3 length equals 14 residues. CDR3 DNA: TGCGCCAGCAAGGGTCGACCGGACACAGATACGCAGTATTTT. It specifies CASKGRPDTDTQYF.

The chain uses TRBV21-1 and TRBJ2-7; the table's TRBD2 call for D was not verified on the DNA. The DNA matches TRBJ2-5 better at its end, which makes the J call doubtful. TRBV21-1 is designated a pseudogene. This CDR3 is built from 18 residues. CDR3 loop: CASSKPCPGGLAEETQYF. The CDR3 nucleotides read TGTGCCAGCAGCAAACCATGCCCCGGGGGACTAGCGGAGGAGACCCAGTACTTC.

This clonotype was recorded many times. This may be a read error: a much more frequent sequence differs by one nucleotide. The chain has TRBV30 and TRBJ2-7; TRBD1 matches at 10 bases. The junction had 2 bases not matched to a gene; V was cut back by 3 bases and J by 3 bases. The CDR3 covers 13 residues. The germline gives CDR1 GTSNPN, CDR2 SVGIG (reference sequence). Here the CDR3 DNA reads TGTGCCTGGAGCGGACAGGGGGGCTACGAGCAGTACTTC. Encoded protein: CAWSGQGGYEQYF. The variable domain in full, completed from reference TRBV30 and TRBJ2-7, reads SQTIHQWPATLVQPVGSPLSLECTVEGTSNPNLYWYRQAAGRGLQLLFYSVGIGQISSEVPQNLSASRPQDRQFILSSKKLLLSDSGFYLCAWSGQGGYEQYFGPGTRLTVT.

Ten or more counts support this clonotype. J is TRBJ1-1 and V is TRBV6-1, with TRBD1 matching over 7 bases. The CDR3 sequence is 14 residues long. Trimming cost V 4 bases and J 6 bases; bases outside gene matches: 8. Germline-derived CDR1 and CDR2 are MNHNS and SASEGT. CDR3 amino acids: CASSVTGLTPEAFF. Here the CDR3 DNA reads TGTGCCAGCAGTGTGACAGGGTTAACACCTGAAGCTTTCTTT.

CDR3 loop: CASSPSGGSQPQHF. The CDR3 region has the DNA TGTGCCAGCTCACCCTCAGGGGGGTCTCAGCCCCAGCATTTT. This chain links TRBV18 with TRBJ1-5; 7 positions match TRBD1. V shed 3 bases, J shed 6 bases, and the junction held 5 bases outside the gene matches. The CDR3 runs 14 residues. CDR1 is KGHSH and CDR2 is LQKENI in the germline V gene.

The sample holds many counts of this clonotype. Compared with germline, one end of the junction differs, possibly owing to a read error. This chain connects TRBV5-1 to TRBJ2-1, with 14 bases identical to TRBD2. Germline lookup yields CDR1 SGHRS and CDR2 YFSETQ. The CDR3 loop spans 16 amino acids. As DNA, the CDR3 is TGTGCCAGCAGCCCCGGACTAGCGGGAGGTTACAATGAGCAGTTCTTC. Translation gives CASSPGLAGGYNEQFF.

This rearrangement joins TRBV6-1 to TRBJ2-3; the D gene is possibly TRBD2 (5 bases). The CDR3 length is 15 residues. The ends were cut back, 11 bases at V and 0 bases at J, with 18 bases in the middle. Germline CDR1 and CDR2: MNHNS and SASEGT. Here the CDR3 reads CASEKSSGSTDTQYF. In nucleotides, the CDR3 is TGTGCCTCCGAGAAGTCGAGCGGAAGCACAGATACGCAGTATTTT.

This clonotype was counted between two and nine times. Mismatch with germline at one junction end may stem from a read error. J is TRBJ2-7 and V is TRBV9; no definite D call. Germline CDR1 and CDR2: SGDLS and YYNGEE. The CDR3 is 14 amino acids. CDR3 region: CGSSVSLDLYEQYF. For the CDR3, the DNA is TGTGGCAGCAGCGTAAGTCTAGACCTCTACGAGCAGTACTTC. Full variable domain (remainder filled in from reference TRBV9 and TRBJ2-7): DSGVTQTPKHLITATGQRVTLRCSPRSGDLSVYWYQQSLDQGLQFLIQYYNGEERAKGNILERFSAQQFPDLHSELNLSSLELGDSALYFCGSSVSLDLYEQYFGPGTRLTVT.

This clonotype was seen many times. The chain employs TRBV25-1 and TRBJ2-1; D ambiguous. Trimming took off 0 bases at V and 7 bases at J, with 13 bases between the two ends. Per germline, CDR1 MGHDK and CDR2 SYGVNS. There are 15 residues in the CDR3. The CDR3 region has the DNA TGTGCCAGCAGTGAATATGCGGCTGAGTCAAATGAGCAGTTCTTC. Residues: CASSEYAAESNEQFF.

This clonotype showed up just a few times. Relative to the germline gene, one junction end is altered; a read error may explain this. The J gene is TRBJ1-1, the V gene TRBV6-5; 7 bases line up with TRBD1. The CDR3 length is 14 residues. Germline lookup yields CDR1 MNHEY and CDR2 SVGAGI. The CDR3 DNA follows: TGTGCCAGCAGTTACTTACAGGGGAACGCTGAAGCTTTCTTT. It is translated as CASSYLQGNAEAFF.

The chain has TRBV6-5 and TRBJ2-5; TRBD1 agrees at 9 bases. Trimming took 2 bases from V and 11 from J; bases not matched to a gene: 12. The germline gives CDR1 MNHEY, CDR2 SVGAGI. This CDR3 contains 15 residues. The CDR3 region is CASSYPGTGNLEQYF. For the CDR3, the DNA is TGTGCCAGCAGTTACCCCGGGACAGGGAACTTGGAGCAGTACTTC.

A remark on this clonotype: With a much larger clone just one base away, this may be a read error. The V call is TRBV5-1, the J call TRBJ2-5, with 7 bases fitting TRBD2. Trimming at V came to 0 bases and at J to 11 bases, leaving 13 bases not matched to a gene. The germline V gene has CDR1 SGHRS and CDR2 YFSETQ. The CDR3 loop spans 15 amino acids. This CDR3 reads CASSLDGLGLNEQYF. The CDR3, as DNA: TGCGCCAGCAGCTTGGACGGACTAGGGTTAAATGAGCAGTACTTC.

In the case of this clonotype: This may be a read error, as it is one base from a much larger clone. The J gene is TRBJ2-3, the V gene TRBV30; 9 nucleotides agree with TRBD2. Germline V CDR1 and CDR2: GTSNPN, SVGIG (reference sequence). Trimming at V came to 4 bases and at J to 4 bases, leaving 6 bases not matched to a gene. This CDR3 spans 14 amino acids. This CDR3 reads CAWTSGVIADTQYF. The CDR3 bases are TGTGCCTGGACTAGCGGGGTGATCGCAGATACGCAGTATTTT.

This clonotype was counted a few times. The chain is built from TRBV30 and TRBJ2-7; 11 bases match TRBD2. Germline values: CDR1 GTSNPN, CDR2 SVGIG (reference sequence). This CDR3 contains 17 residues. V lost 7 bases to trimming and J lost 1 base; unmatched junction nucleotides: 15. The CDR3, as DNA: TGTGCCTTCGCGAGGGGCATAGCGGGGGGGTCTTCCTACGAGCAGTACTTC. Protein: CAFARGIAGGSSYEQYF.

This clonotype is deemed medium-sized. The chain links TRBV20-1 to TRBJ2-4; 7 bases map to TRBD1. The CDR3 is made up of 16 amino acids. Trimming at V came to 3 bases and at J to 2 bases, leaving 10 bases not matched to a gene. The germline V gene has CDR1 DFQATT and CDR2 SNEGSKA (reference sequence). The CDR3 region has the DNA TGCAGTGCTAGCGCTACAGGGGTTGTATCCAAAAACATTCAGTACTTC. Protein sequence: CSASATGVVSKNIQYF.

The J gene is TRBJ1-2, the V gene TRBV5-1; tentatively, D is TRBD1 (5 bases). The CDR3 totals 13 residues. Germline assignment: CDR1 SGHRS and CDR2 YFSETQ. Trimming left V 5 bases short and J 1 base short, with 9 bases between. The CDR3 DNA follows: TGCGCCAGCAGAGGCGACAGTAACTATGGCTACACCTTC. Its translation: CASRGDSNYGYTF.

The chain recombines TRBV7-8 with TRBJ2-1; a possible D gene is TRBD2 (5 bases). The CDR3 runs 15 residues. CDR1 is SGHVS, CDR2 FQNEAQ, per germline. Trimming shortened V by 1 base and J by 4 bases, and 11 bases separated the two germline ends. As DNA, the CDR3 is TGTGCCAGCAGCTTAGGAGGGATAGTTTACAATGAGCAGTTCTTC. Its protein is CASSLGGIVYNEQFF. Variable domain in full (rest from reference TRBV7-8 and TRBJ2-1): GAGVSQSPRYKVAKRGQDVALRCDPISGHVSLFWYQQALGQGPEFLTYFQNEAQLDKSGLPSDRFFAERPEGSVSTLKIQRTQQEDSAVYLCASSLGGIVYNEQFFGPGTRLTVL.

In this sample, this clonotype turned up many times. The chain recombines TRBV20-1 with TRBJ2-6; the D is unclear. The length of the CDR3 is 15 residues. Per germline, CDR1 DFQATT and CDR2 SNEGSKA (reference sequence). Deletions cut 3 bases from V and 4 bases from J, with 13 bases between. This CDR3 is CSASRIGYGANVLTF. The CDR3 DNA reads TGCAGTGCTAGTCGAATCGGGTACGGGGCCAACGTCCTGACTTTC.

J is TRBJ1-5 and V is TRBV6-1, with TRBD1 as a possible D gene (6 bases). Germline V CDR1 and CDR2: MNHNS, SASEGT. The CDR3 runs 15 residues. With 7 bases removed from V and 1 base from J, the gap between germline ends came to 14 bases. The CDR3 protein is CASKGVQGSNQPQHF. CDR3 in DNA: TGTGCCAGCAAGGGAGTGCAGGGGAGCAATCAGCCCCAGCATTTT.